This TCR beta chain was recovered during a study of identical twins. With 7 bases clipped from V and 1 base from J, the junction kept 20 bases outside the gene matches. In germline, CDR1 is DFQATT, CDR2 SNEGSKA (reference sequence). This CDR3 is 19 amino acids long. This clonotype was counted many times. TCRdb reanalysed the 5' RACE reads using MiXCR and keeps one entry per CDR3 protein. The data hold about 790,000 distinct CDR3 sequences, with about 18% observed a single time. In addition, the sample was reused for a study of T cells expressing NK-cell markers. Per that paper: Underlying the TCR beta repertoires were sorted CD3+CD56+NKG2C+, CD3+CD56+NKG2C- and CD3+CD56-NKG2C+ T cells. Seropositivity for HCMV was found in seven of the eight sequenced donors, with one seronegative.

Sequenced material: PBMCs. The chain combines TRBV20-1 with TRBJ2-3; 10 bases agree with TRBD2. The receptor was derived from a woman aged 18-29 years in good health. CDR3 residues: CSVEGGGKRGGFRTDTQYF. Here the CDR3 DNA reads TGCAGTGTCGAAGGGGGTGGGAAGCGGGGGGGCTTTCGCACAGATACGCAGTATTTT.